This entry lists 20 T cell receptor beta chains sequenced from one sample in a study of blood T cells in healthy people across ages. PCR was performed a second time for roughly 7 to 11 cycles using a sample-barcoded 5' primer and a J-beta primer mix. TCRdb re-called the 5' RACE reads with MiXCR, one entry per CDR3 protein. Of 650,000 to 900,000 distinct CDR3 sequences listed, approximately 65% were seen once; the top ten hold around a quarter. The sample consisted of blood. All receptors derive from a man aged 30 to 39 in good health.

This sequence joins TRBV12-3 or TRBV12-4 and TRBJ1-1, with unresolved D. Trimming took 2 bases from V and 1 from J, leaving 8 bases between them. The CDR3 consists of 14 residues. CDR3 sequence reads: CASSLRVENTEAFF. CDR3 sequence (DNA): TGTGCCAGCAGTTTAAGGGTAGAGAACACTGAAGCTTTCTTT.

The chain combines TRBV29-1 with TRBJ2-7; D gene ambiguous. Germline values: CDR1 SQVTM, CDR2 ANQGSEA. Trimming pared 4 bases from V and 3 bases from J, leaving 10 bases between. This CDR3 has 12 residues. The CDR3 DNA follows: TGCAGCGTTGTCAGCAGAGACTACGAGCAGTACTTC. As protein: CSVVSRDYEQYF.

The rearrangement uses TRBV5-1 and TRBJ2-5, with TRBD1 matching over 8 bases. CDR3 length: 16 amino acids. Germline CDR1 and CDR2: SGHRS and YFSETQ. Trimming cost V 2 bases and J 4 bases; bases outside gene matches: 10. The CDR3 sequence is CASSLSDRGSAETQYF. The CDR3 region has the DNA TGCGCCAGCAGCTTATCTGACAGGGGCTCCGCAGAGACCCAGTACTTC.

This clonotype was counted at least ten times. V is TRBV27 and J is TRBJ2-3, with no clear D. Germline CDR1 is MNHEY and CDR2 is SMNVEV (reference sequence). The V end lost 7 bases, the J end lost 6 bases, and 17 bases lay between the germline ends. The length of the CDR3 is 14 residues. This CDR3 reads CASTESGPPDTQYF. CDR3 nucleotides: TGTGCCAGCACCGAAAGTGGGCCTCCGGATACGCAGTATTTT.

J is TRBJ2-1 and V is TRBV3-1; 15 nucleotides match TRBD2. The germline CDR1 and CDR2 sequences are LGHDT and YNNKEL (reference sequence). Losses at the gene ends were 4 bases for V and 3 bases for J; bases not matched to a gene: 4. CDR3 length: 17 residues. This CDR3 is CASSRGTSGGYYNEQFF. The CDR3 coding sequence is TGTGCCAGCAGCCGGGGGACTAGCGGGGGGTACTACAATGAGCAGTTCTTC.

The chain has TRBV4-3 and TRBJ1-4; no clear D. Germline V CDR1 and CDR2: LGHNA, YSLEER. The CDR3 totals 17 residues. Trimming took off 2 bases at V and 0 bases at J, with 13 bases between the two ends. CDR3 protein: CASSQNAGRATNEKLFF. CDR3 nucleotide sequence: TGCGCCAGCAGCCAAAACGCGGGGAGGGCAACTAATGAAAAACTGTTTTTT.

The V call is TRBV6-2 or TRBV6-3, the J call TRBJ2-1, with TRBD2 as a possible D gene (5 bases). Germline V CDR1 and CDR2: MNHEY, SVGEGT. This CDR3 comprises 15 residues. V was clipped by 6 bases and J by 6 bases, with 18 bases between them. CDR3 protein: CASSTRSYRGNEQFF. In DNA form, the CDR3 reads TGTGCCAGCAGCACCCGAAGTTACCGGGGCAATGAGCAGTTCTTC.

This rearrangement joins TRBV7-6 to TRBJ2-4; D is perhaps TRBD2 (6 bases). TRBJ2-7 explains the end of the DNA better; the J call may be wrong. This CDR3 comprises 14 residues. Per the germline V gene, CDR1 is SGHVS and CDR2 is FNYEAQ. The CDR3 sequence is CASSLEGGMSEQYF. CDR3 in DNA: TGTGCCAGCAGCTTAGAAGGAGGGATGAGCGAGCAGTACTTC.

V gene TRBV2 combines with J gene TRBJ2-5; 7 nucleotides agree with TRBD1. This CDR3 contains 14 residues. Germline V gene sequence: CDR1 SNHLY, CDR2 FYNNEI. With V trimmed by 3 bases and J by 5 bases, 6 bases remained unmatched. The CDR3 region has the DNA TGTGCCAGCAGTGAGGCGACAGGGACGGAGACCCAGTACTTC. Protein: CASSEATGTETQYF. The full variable domain, with the rest looked up from reference TRBV2 and TRBJ2-5, is EPEVTQTPSHQVTQMGQEVILRCVPISNHLYFYWYRQILGQKVEFLVSFYNNEISEKSEIFDDQFSVERPDGSNFTLKIRSTKLEDSAMYFCASSEATGTETQYFGPGTRLLVL.

This chain connects TRBV5-1 to TRBJ2-5; D is uncertain. The ends were cut back, 1 base at V and 2 bases at J, with 12 bases in the middle. The germline gives CDR1 SGHRS, CDR2 YFSETQ. The CDR3 spans 15 residues. The CDR3 reads CASSLWPPGQETQYF. In DNA, the CDR3 is TGCGCCAGCAGCTTGTGGCCACCCGGACAAGAGACCCAGTACTTC.

The chain employs TRBV5-1 and TRBJ1-1, with D tentatively TRBD1 (5 bases). Germline values: CDR1 SGHRS, CDR2 YFSETQ. V dropped 4 bases and J dropped 3 bases, with 10 bases sitting between them. The CDR3 totals 13 residues. CDR3 sequence reads: CASSEGTDTEAFF. CDR3 coding DNA: TGCGCCAGCAGCGAGGGGACGGACACTGAAGCTTTCTTT.

This chain links TRBV4-3 with TRBJ2-1; no clear D gene. Trimming removed 2 bases from V and 4 bases from J, with 15 bases in between. This CDR3 contains 16 residues. The germline V gene has CDR1 LGHNA and CDR2 YSLEER. CDR3 in DNA: TGCGCCAGCAGCCAACAACAGCGTGGGATTTACAATGAGCAGTTCTTC. It is translated as CASSQQQRGIYNEQFF.

This clonotype was counted a few times. The chain employs TRBV28 and TRBJ2-7; no firm D call. From germline, CDR1 is MDHEN and CDR2 SYDVKM. Trimming cost V 7 bases and J 4 bases, with 17 bases left between them. The CDR3 has 14 residues. CDR3: CASTTPGSWYEQYF. The CDR3 DNA reads as TGTGCCAGCACTACCCCGGGCTCTTGGTACGAGCAGTACTTC.

This rearrangement joins TRBV12-3 or TRBV12-4 to TRBJ1-5; a weak D match, TRBD1 (6 bases). The CDR3 has 16 residues. Trimming cost V 9 bases and J 5 bases, with 23 bases left between them. The CDR3 DNA reads as TGTGCCAGAAATAAGGCCAGGGGAAGCTTAGATCAGCCCCAGCATTTT. As protein: CARNKARGSLDQPQHF.

This clonotype was observed a single time. The V gene is TRBV6-1, the J gene TRBJ2-1, with D possibly matching TRBD2 (6 bases). In germline, CDR1 is MNHNS, CDR2 SASEGT. Trimming pared 3 bases from V and 5 bases from J, leaving 20 bases between. The CDR3 has 17 residues. The CDR3 DNA sequence: TGTGCCAGCAGTGACGGTAGCGGTCGACTCCTGAACAATGAGCAGTTCTTC. Protein: CASSDGSGRLLNNEQFF.

The chain employs TRBV6-5 and TRBJ2-7, with 12 bases aligning to TRBD2. After removal of 6 bases from V and 4 bases from J, the junction contained 10 bases not matched to a gene. The CDR3 runs to 16 residues. CDR1 and CDR2 from the germline V gene are MNHEY and SVGAGI. This chain's CDR3 is CASSRPASGGEYEQYF. As DNA, the CDR3 is TGTGCCAGCAGCCGCCCCGCTAGCGGGGGGGAGTACGAGCAGTACTTC.

V and J are TRBV4-3 and TRBJ2-4; D gene unclear. The J call is uncertain, as TRBJ2-7 better fits the DNA end. The CDR3 length is 16 residues. Germline assignment: CDR1 LGHNA and CDR2 YSLEER. CDR3 amino acids: CASSPTPVAPRYEQYF. The CDR3, as DNA: TGCGCCAGCAGCCCCACGCCGGTTGCACCCCGCTACGAGCAGTACTTC.

This sequence joins TRBV12-3 or TRBV12-4 and TRBJ1-1; D might be TRBD1 (6 bases). This CDR3 has 14 amino acids. V lost 7 bases and J lost 6, with 18 bases in between. CDR3 residues: CASTHLGTTSEAFF. CDR3 sequence (DNA): TGTGCCAGCACCCACCTCGGGACAACTTCTGAAGCTTTCTTT.

The table lists this clonotype with many counts. The CDR3 bases are TGCGCCAGCAGCCAAAGAGGGGGCGAGACCCAGTACTTC. Protein sequence: CASSQRGGETQYF. The chain couples TRBV4-3 to TRBJ2-5; 7 bases agree with TRBD1. Per the germline V gene, CDR1 is LGHNA and CDR2 is YSLEER. With 2 bases clipped from V and 5 bases from J, the junction kept 2 bases outside the gene matches. This CDR3 comprises 13 residues.

On this clonotype: One end of the junction fails to match germline, which may point to a read error. The rearrangement links TRBV2 to TRBJ2-6; 7 bases map to TRBD1. CDR1 SNHLY and CDR2 FYNNEI come from the germline V gene. The CDR3 extends over 16 amino acids. The CDR3 coding sequence is TGTGCCTGCAGTGCTAACAGGGGATCTGGGGCCAACGTCCTGACTTTC. Translating gives CACSANRGSGANVLTF.